Following are 24 T cell receptor beta chains from one sample sequenced in a study of T cell clonality in common variable immunodeficiency. The data were produced by immunoSEQ multiplex PCR, yet TCRdb's version contains in-frame clones alone and is incomplete. The repertoire shows roughly 48,000 clones, none seen only once; the top ten take more than 3%. The sequenced material came from peripheral blood mononuclear cells. These receptors all stem from a person aged 18 to 75 in good health.

This clone was seen many times. The read gets to within 3 residues of the CDR3 end, and the germline J gene fills in the rest. V and J are TRBV7-9 and TRBJ2-5; maybe TRBD2 (6 bases). V gave up 1 base and J gave up 5 bases, with 11 bases separating them. The length of the CDR3 is 14 residues. Germline V gene lookup returns CDR1 SEHNR and CDR2 FQNEAQ (reference sequence). CDR3 DNA, as far as it was read: TGTGCCAGCAGCTTAGTGCGGGGTTGGGAGACC. Translation gives CASSLVRGWET. In full, the CDR3 is CASSLVRGWETQYF.

Notes on this clone: Read sequence stops 3 residues before the CDR3 end, and the germline J gene provides the missing end. V gene TRBV11-3 combines with J gene TRBJ2-7; weak D call: TRBD1 (6 bases). CDR3 length: 15 residues. Trimming removed 0 bases at V and 0 bases at J, with 9 bases between. Germline loops: CDR1 SGHNT, CDR2 YENEEA. The chain's CDR3 is CASSLEDRSSYEQYF. The covered CDR3 bases are TGTGCCAGCAGCTTAGAGGACAGATCCTCCTACGAG.

This clone was seen many times. The CDR3 is cut off 3 residues early in the read; its end comes from the germline J gene. This chain connects TRBV30 to TRBJ2-7; 7 bases match TRBD2. Germline CDR1 and CDR2: GTSNPN and SVGIG (reference sequence). With V trimmed by 2 bases and J by 1 base, 5 bases remained unmatched. This CDR3 has 14 amino acids. The part of the CDR3 DNA that was read is TGTGCCTGGAGTTATAGCGGGTCATCCTACGAG. Its protein is CAWSYSGSSYE. The complete CDR3 reads CAWSYSGSSYEQYF.

This clone was recorded a few times. The CDR3 is cut off 3 residues early in the read; its end comes from the germline J gene. V is TRBV6-1 and J is TRBJ2-5; a weak D match, TRBD2 (6 bases). Trimming left V 3 bases short and J 0 bases short, with 14 bases between. The V gene's germline CDR1 is MNHNS and CDR2 SASEGT. The CDR3 has 16 amino acids. Partial CDR3 DNA: TGTGCCAGCAGTGAGGTTATAGCGGATTACCAAGAGACC. It translates to CASSEVIADYQET. The CDR3 reads in full as CASSEVIADYQETQYF.

This clone was recorded at least ten times. The DNA ends 3 residues before the CDR3 does, and the rest of the CDR3 is filled in from the germline J gene. This chain uses TRBV20-1 with TRBJ2-2; no clear D. V was clipped by 1 base and J by 7 bases, with 13 bases between them. CDR3 size: 14 residues. CDR1 and CDR2 from the germline V gene are DFQATT and SNEGSKA (reference sequence). CDR3 in amino acids: CSARGDGSSGELFF. The sequenced part of the CDR3 DNA is TGCAGTGCTAGAGGAGACGGGTCGAGCGGGGAG.

This clone was counted many times. From the germline J gene comes the end of the CDR3, since the read stops 3 residues before it. The rearrangement uses TRBV6-1 and TRBJ2-2, with a tentative D call TRBD2 (6 bases). Germline assignment: CDR1 MNHNS and CDR2 SASEGT. V lost 3 bases to trimming and J lost 7 bases, with 18 bases between them. This CDR3 is built from 16 residues. CDR3 DNA, as far as it was read: TGTGCCAGCAGTGATTTAGCGGCGAGAGGTGGCGGGGAG. As protein: CASSDLAARGGGE. The CDR3 as a whole reads CASSDLAARGGGELFF.

This clone was counted ten times or more. The read gets to within 3 residues of the CDR3 end, and the germline J gene fills in the rest. The J gene is TRBJ2-3, the V gene TRBV5-4; 8 positions match TRBD2. Germline lookup yields CDR1 SGHNT and CDR2 YYREEE (reference sequence). Trimming took 0 bases from V and 6 from J; bases not matched to a gene: 9. The CDR3 covers 16 residues. This CDR3 reads CASSLDAAGGVDTQYF. CDR3 DNA (partial): TGTGCCAGCAGCTTGGACGCGGCGGGAGGAGTGGATACG. Looking up the rest from reference TRBV5-4 and TRBJ2-3 gives the full variable domain: ETGVTQSPTHLIKTRGQQVTLRCSSQSGHNTVSWYQQALGQGPQFIFQYYREEENGRGNFPPRFSGLQFPNYSSELNVNALELDDSALYLCASSLDAAGGVDTQYFGPGTRLTVL.

This clone was observed many times. The DNA read from the CDR3 is TGTGCCAGTAGTAATCCGGGACAGGGGCATTATGGC. Translated: CASSNPGQGHYG. The CDR3 reads in full as CASSNPGQGHYGYTF. The chain is built from TRBV19 and TRBJ1-2, with TRBD1 identical over 10 bases. Read sequence stops 3 residues before the CDR3 end, and the germline J gene provides the missing end. Germline lookup yields CDR1 LNHDA and CDR2 SQIVND (reference sequence). J lost 5 bases, V lost 4 bases, and 7 bases had no gene match. The CDR3 has 15 amino acids.

This clone came up many times. The read terminates 3 residues before the CDR3 end, so the remaining end is supplied by the germline J gene. The chain has TRBV2 and TRBJ2-7, with a tentative D call TRBD1 (6 bases). CDR3 length equals 12 residues. Germline V lookup: CDR1 SNHLY, CDR2 FYNNEI. Trimming took 7 bases from V and 6 from J, leaving 13 bases between them. CDR3 protein: CASKQGMAEQYF. The DNA read from the CDR3 is TGTGCCAGCAAACAGGGTATGGCCGAG.

The table lists this clone with many counts. The CDR3 goes on 3 residues after the read ends, and that part is filled in from the germline J gene. The rearrangement joins TRBV5-1 to TRBJ2-7; TRBD1 aligns across 9 bases. Germline V gene data show CDR1 as SGHRS and CDR2 as YFSETQ. The CDR3 totals 16 residues. The V gene end was trimmed by 0 bases and the J gene end by 6 bases; junction bases not matched to a gene: 10. The CDR3 DNA, read in part, is TGCGCCAGCAGCTTGGATCCGGGACAGGGACGAGGCGAG. Encoded protein: CASSLDPGQGRGE. The full CDR3 sequence reads CASSLDPGQGRGEQYF.

This clone was found many times. Read data end 3 residues before the CDR3 end; the end is taken from the germline J gene. The V gene is TRBV18, the J gene TRBJ2-1; 11 nucleotides line up with TRBD2. Losses at the gene ends were 6 bases for V and 8 bases for J; bases not matched to a gene: 12. This CDR3 is 16 amino acids long. From germline, CDR1 is KGHSH and CDR2 LQKENI. CDR3 bases read: TGTGCCAGCTCTCTCACCGGGCTAGCGGGAGGCCATGAG. Residues: CASSLTGLAGGHE. The whole CDR3 reads CASSLTGLAGGHEQFF.

Regarding this clone: The read ends 3 residues before the CDR3 terminus; that terminus is restored from the germline J gene. The chain joins TRBV5-1 to TRBJ2-7, with 8 bases fitting TRBD2. With 0 bases clipped from V and 2 bases from J, the junction kept 7 bases outside the gene matches. CDR1 SGHRS and CDR2 YFSETQ come from the germline V gene. This CDR3 has 16 residues. The sequenced CDR3 bases are TGCGCCAGCAGCTTGGCGCCTAGCGGGTTCCCCTACGAG. Amino acid sequence: CASSLAPSGFPYE. The CDR3 reads in full as CASSLAPSGFPYEQYF.

Comments on this clone: From the germline J gene comes the end of the CDR3, since the read stops 3 residues before it. The chain employs TRBV18 and TRBJ2-7, with TRBD1 identical over 9 bases. The CDR3 loop spans 15 amino acids. Germline CDR1 and CDR2: KGHSH and LQKENI. V lost 5 bases to trimming and J lost 1 base; unmatched junction nucleotides: 6. CDR3 sequence reads: CASSEAGQGSYEQYF. The DNA read from the CDR3 is TGTGCCAGCTCAGAGGCGGGACAGGGATCCTACGAG.

This clone appeared a few times. The read finishes 3 residues shy of the CDR3 end, and the germline J gene is used to complete it. This chain connects TRBV19 to TRBJ1-4; weak D call: TRBD1 (6 bases). CDR1 and CDR2 from the germline V gene are LNHDA and SQIVND (reference sequence). This CDR3 contains 15 residues. Trimming left V 7 bases short and J 4 bases short, with 16 bases between. This CDR3 is CASKRSRGNNEKLFF. The sequenced CDR3 bases are TGTGCCAGTAAGAGGAGCAGGGGTAATAATGAAAAA.

This clone has a count of ten or more. The read falls 3 residues short of the CDR3 end, and the missing part is taken from the germline J gene. The rearrangement uses TRBV7-3 and TRBJ2-2, with 7 bases identical to TRBD2. This CDR3 contains 13 residues. CDR1 and CDR2 (germline): SGHTA, FQGTGA. Losses at the gene ends were 4 bases for V and 7 bases for J; bases not matched to a gene: 3. CDR3 bases read: TGTGCCAGCAGCTGGGACTATTTCGGGGAG. It encodes CASSWDYFGE. In full, the CDR3 reads CASSWDYFGELFF.

This clone showed up many times. The observed sequence ends 3 residues before the CDR3 terminus, with the missing tail filled in from the germline J gene. V usage is TRBV20-1 and J usage is TRBJ2-5; D is unclear. CDR3 length equals 11 residues. Germline V gene lookup returns CDR1 DFQATT and CDR2 SNEGSKA (reference sequence). The V end was cut by 4 bases, the J end by 6 bases, with 9 bases between. The CDR3 sequence is CSAIQGKTQYF. The sequenced CDR3 bases are TGCAGTGCTATCCAAGGCAAGACC.

The part of the CDR3 DNA that was read is TGTGCCAGCAGCCCCGAAGGACTACCA. Translating gives CASSPEGLP. The full CDR3 protein is CASSPEGLPLFF. The V gene is TRBV7-6, the J gene TRBJ1-4; no reliable D call. The CDR3 goes on 3 residues after the read ends, and that part is filled in from the germline J gene. Germline V lookup: CDR1 SGHVS, CDR2 FNYEAQ. The CDR3 length is 12 residues.

This clone was observed at least ten times. The read terminates 3 residues ahead of where the CDR3 ends, so the germline J gene completes it. This chain links TRBV5-1 with TRBJ2-1; the match to TRBD2 covers 10 bases. V was clipped by 0 bases and J by 3 bases; unmatched bases: 3. CDR3 length: 16 amino acids. Germline V gene lookup returns CDR1 SGHRS and CDR2 YFSETQ. CDR3 residues: CASSLAPSGSYNEQFF. CDR3 DNA, as far as it was read: TGCGCCAGCAGCTTGGCTCCTAGCGGGAGCTACAATGAG.

This clone was seen repeatedly, ten times or more. The read falls 3 residues short of the CDR3 end, and the missing part is taken from the germline J gene. V is TRBV7-4 and J is TRBJ1-5; 7 nucleotides agree with TRBD1. Germline assignment: CDR1 SGHVT and CDR2 SQSDAQ. With 2 bases clipped from V and 4 bases from J, the junction kept 5 bases outside the gene matches. This CDR3 has 15 residues. CDR3 DNA, as far as it was read: TGTGCCAGCAGCTTAAGGGGGCGAAGTAATCAGCCC. Translated: CASSLRGRSNQP. The whole CDR3 protein is CASSLRGRSNQPQHF.

This clone has just a few counts. The CDR3 end is not reached by the read, which stops 3 residues before it; the germline J gene fills it in. The genes are TRBV7-8 and TRBJ1-1; possible D gene TRBD1, 5 bases. This CDR3 contains 15 residues. The germline V gene encodes CDR1 SGHVS and CDR2 FQNEAQ. V lost 1 base to trimming and J lost 1 base, with 10 bases between them. The CDR3 bases that were read are TGTGCCAGCAGCTTAGAGTCAGGGTCGAACACTGAA. It translates to CASSLESGSNTE. The whole CDR3 protein reads CASSLESGSNTEAFF.

A note on this clone: The read halts 3 residues ahead of the CDR3 end, with the missing end drawn from the germline J gene. V usage is TRBV20-1 and J usage is TRBJ2-1; 9 bases match TRBD2. Germline assignment: CDR1 DFQATT and CDR2 SNEGSKA (reference sequence). The CDR3 length is 14 residues. The ends lost 5 bases at V and 8 bases at J; junction bases unmatched: 10. The CDR3 sequence: CSAAGGREYYEQFF. The CDR3 DNA, read in part, is TGCAGTGCTGCGGGCGGGAGGGAGTACTATGAG.

This clone was seen many times. The read stops 3 residues short of the end of the CDR3; the missing end is completed from the germline J gene. V is TRBV20-1 and J is TRBJ2-1; maybe TRBD1 (5 bases). CDR1 is DFQATT, CDR2 SNEGSKA, per germline (reference sequence). V lost 0 bases to trimming and J lost 5 bases, with 14 bases between them. The CDR3 runs 15 residues. CDR3 in amino acids: CSARDSREFDNEQFF. The sequenced part of the CDR3 DNA is TGCAGTGCTAGAGACAGCAGGGAATTCGACAATGAG.

Ten or more counts support this clone. Read sequence stops 3 residues before the CDR3 end, and the germline J gene provides the missing end. The V call is TRBV19, the J call TRBJ2-7, with a possible D match to TRBD2 (7 bases). This CDR3 has 14 residues. CDR1 and CDR2 from the germline V gene are LNHDA and SQIVND (reference sequence). Trimming shortened V by 6 bases and J by 5 bases, and 17 bases separated the two germline ends. CDR3 in amino acids: CASRGLGGVNEQYF. CDR3 DNA (partial): TGTGCCAGTAGAGGACTAGGGGGAGTCAACGAG.

Comment on this clone: The read terminates 3 residues ahead of where the CDR3 ends, so the germline J gene completes it. This rearrangement joins TRBV5-1 to TRBJ2-1, with 11 bases identical to TRBD2. The CDR3 consists of 18 residues. Germline V lookup: CDR1 SGHRS, CDR2 YFSETQ. The J segment lost 2 bases and the V segment lost 2 bases, leaving 9 bases of the junction unmatched. CDR3 bases read: TGCGCCAGCAGCTTCCCGTCGACTAGCGGGACCACCTACAATGAG. Its translation is CASSFPSTSGTTYNE. The CDR3 as a whole reads CASSFPSTSGTTYNEQFF.